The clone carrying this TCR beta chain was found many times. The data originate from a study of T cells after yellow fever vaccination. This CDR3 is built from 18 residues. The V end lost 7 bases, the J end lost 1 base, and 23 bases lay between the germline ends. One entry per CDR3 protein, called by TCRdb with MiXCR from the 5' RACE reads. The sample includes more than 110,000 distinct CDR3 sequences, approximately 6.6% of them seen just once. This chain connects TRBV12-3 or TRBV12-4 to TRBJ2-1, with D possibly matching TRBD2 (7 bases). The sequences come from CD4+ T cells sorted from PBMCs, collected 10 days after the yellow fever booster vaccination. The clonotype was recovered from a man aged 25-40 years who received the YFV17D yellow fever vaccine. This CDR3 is CASNGGGSRLGSYNEQFF. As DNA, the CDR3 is TGTGCCAGCAATGGGGGCGGGAGCCGCTTGGGTTCCTACAATGAGCAGTTCTTC.